This T cell receptor (beta chain) was profiled in a study of spatial heterogeneity in lung cancer. Turning to the study itself: The mean occurrence of each unique TCR and UMI combination in raw reads exceeded eight. Study results and caveats: Resection saw ubiquitous expanded tumor TCRs appear in blood more than follow-up did.

Relative to its sample, this clonotype is medium-sized. Its antigen is undetermined. This beta chain is an unintended read in a library built for alpha chains; its size means little. As for time point: sample taken at primary tumor resection. Frozen PBMC, nontumor lung or tumor provided whole RNA, which was sequenced unsorted. There were 72 donors, all of them untreated patients with early-stage non-small cell lung cancer. This CDR3 comprises 14 residues. The J segment lost 4 bases and the V segment lost 5 bases, leaving 6 bases of the junction unmatched. Single TCR cDNA molecules each had their own unique molecular identifier. Using its own MiXCR run on the 5' RACE reads, TCRdb lists one record per CDR3 protein. The profile shows fewer than 5,000 distinct CDR3 sequences, about 23% of them singletons.

Sequencing was performed on PBMCs, taken at surgery. This TCR came from a female donor with early-stage non-small cell lung cancer. The chain uses TRBV12-3 or TRBV12-4 and TRBJ2-7; TRBD2 matches 9 bases. In DNA form, the CDR3 reads TGTGCCAGCAGTCCGACTAGCGGCTCATACGAGCAGTACTTC. This codes for CASSPTSGSYEQYF.